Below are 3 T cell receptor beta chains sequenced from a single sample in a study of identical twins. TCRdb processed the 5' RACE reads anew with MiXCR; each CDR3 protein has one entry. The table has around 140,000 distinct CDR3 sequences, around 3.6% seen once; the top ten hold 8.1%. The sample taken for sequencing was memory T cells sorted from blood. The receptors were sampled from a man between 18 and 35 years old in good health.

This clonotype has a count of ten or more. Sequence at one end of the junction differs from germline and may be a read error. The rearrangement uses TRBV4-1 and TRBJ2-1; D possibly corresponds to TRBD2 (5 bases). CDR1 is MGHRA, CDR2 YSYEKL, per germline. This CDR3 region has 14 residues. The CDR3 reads CTSRRFALARRQFF. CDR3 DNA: TGCACCAGCAGGCGATTCGCTCTAGCTCGGCGTCAGTTCTTC.

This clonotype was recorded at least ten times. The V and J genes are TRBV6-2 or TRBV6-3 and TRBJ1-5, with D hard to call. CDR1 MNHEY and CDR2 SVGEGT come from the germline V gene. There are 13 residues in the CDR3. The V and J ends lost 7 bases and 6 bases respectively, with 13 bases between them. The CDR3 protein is CASTITFSQPQHF. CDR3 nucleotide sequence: TGTGCCAGCACGATTACTTTTAGTCAGCCCCAGCATTTT.

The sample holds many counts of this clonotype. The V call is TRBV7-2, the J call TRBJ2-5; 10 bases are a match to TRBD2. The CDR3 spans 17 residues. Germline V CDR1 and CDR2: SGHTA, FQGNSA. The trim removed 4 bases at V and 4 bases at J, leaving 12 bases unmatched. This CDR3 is CASSSRSSGRASETQYF. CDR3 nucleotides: TGTGCCAGCAGCTCCCGCTCCAGCGGGAGGGCTTCAGAGACCCAGTACTTC.